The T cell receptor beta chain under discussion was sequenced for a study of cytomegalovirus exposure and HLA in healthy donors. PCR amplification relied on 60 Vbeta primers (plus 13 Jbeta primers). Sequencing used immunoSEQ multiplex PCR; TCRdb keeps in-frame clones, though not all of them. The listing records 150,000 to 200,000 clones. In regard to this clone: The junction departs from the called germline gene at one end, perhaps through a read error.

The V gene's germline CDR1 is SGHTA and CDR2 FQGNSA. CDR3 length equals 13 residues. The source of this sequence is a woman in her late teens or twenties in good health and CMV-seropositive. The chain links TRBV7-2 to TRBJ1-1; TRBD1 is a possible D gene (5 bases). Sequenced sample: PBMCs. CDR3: CASSLSRDAGPEF. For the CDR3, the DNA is TGTGCCAGCAGCCTAAGCCGGGACGCGGGGCCCGAATTT.